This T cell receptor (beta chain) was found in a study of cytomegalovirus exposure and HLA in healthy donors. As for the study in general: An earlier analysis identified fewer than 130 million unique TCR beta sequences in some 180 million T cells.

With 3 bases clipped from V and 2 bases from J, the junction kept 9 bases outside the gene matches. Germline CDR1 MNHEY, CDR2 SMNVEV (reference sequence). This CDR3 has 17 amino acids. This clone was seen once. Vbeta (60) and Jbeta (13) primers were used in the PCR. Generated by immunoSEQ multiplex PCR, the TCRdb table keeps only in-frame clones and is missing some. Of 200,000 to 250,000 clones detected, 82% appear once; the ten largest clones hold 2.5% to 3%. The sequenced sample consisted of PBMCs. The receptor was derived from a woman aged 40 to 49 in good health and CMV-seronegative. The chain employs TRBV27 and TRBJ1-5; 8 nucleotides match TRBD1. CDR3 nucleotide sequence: TGTGCCAGCAGTTTCCAGGGGGCAGCTGATGGCAATCAGCCCCAGCATTTT. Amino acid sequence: CASSFQGAADGNQPQHF.